This note documents a single T cell receptor beta chain sequence. Assay used: immunoSEQ multiplex PCR; TCRdb lists only in-frame clones, some missing. The profile shows 150,000 to 200,000 clones, over 80% of them singletons. This entry comes from a study of blood T cell repertoires in COVID-19. On the study more broadly: PBMCs, B-cell-depleted T cells, or T cells were the source of the cDNA or gDNA that made up the material.

Trimming took off 4 bases at V and 6 bases at J, with 19 bases between the two ends. CDR1 and CDR2 (germline): SGDLS, YYNGEE. The CDR3 length is 15 residues. The chain has TRBV9 and TRBJ1-2; D possibly corresponds to TRBD1 (6 bases). The clonotype originates from a woman in her forties or fifties with acute or convalescent COVID-19. Sequencing was done on a sample of peripheral blood. CDR3: CASSITGRGANGYTF. CDR3 in DNA: TGTGCCAGCAGCATTACTGGGAGGGGGGCAAATGGCTACACCTTC.